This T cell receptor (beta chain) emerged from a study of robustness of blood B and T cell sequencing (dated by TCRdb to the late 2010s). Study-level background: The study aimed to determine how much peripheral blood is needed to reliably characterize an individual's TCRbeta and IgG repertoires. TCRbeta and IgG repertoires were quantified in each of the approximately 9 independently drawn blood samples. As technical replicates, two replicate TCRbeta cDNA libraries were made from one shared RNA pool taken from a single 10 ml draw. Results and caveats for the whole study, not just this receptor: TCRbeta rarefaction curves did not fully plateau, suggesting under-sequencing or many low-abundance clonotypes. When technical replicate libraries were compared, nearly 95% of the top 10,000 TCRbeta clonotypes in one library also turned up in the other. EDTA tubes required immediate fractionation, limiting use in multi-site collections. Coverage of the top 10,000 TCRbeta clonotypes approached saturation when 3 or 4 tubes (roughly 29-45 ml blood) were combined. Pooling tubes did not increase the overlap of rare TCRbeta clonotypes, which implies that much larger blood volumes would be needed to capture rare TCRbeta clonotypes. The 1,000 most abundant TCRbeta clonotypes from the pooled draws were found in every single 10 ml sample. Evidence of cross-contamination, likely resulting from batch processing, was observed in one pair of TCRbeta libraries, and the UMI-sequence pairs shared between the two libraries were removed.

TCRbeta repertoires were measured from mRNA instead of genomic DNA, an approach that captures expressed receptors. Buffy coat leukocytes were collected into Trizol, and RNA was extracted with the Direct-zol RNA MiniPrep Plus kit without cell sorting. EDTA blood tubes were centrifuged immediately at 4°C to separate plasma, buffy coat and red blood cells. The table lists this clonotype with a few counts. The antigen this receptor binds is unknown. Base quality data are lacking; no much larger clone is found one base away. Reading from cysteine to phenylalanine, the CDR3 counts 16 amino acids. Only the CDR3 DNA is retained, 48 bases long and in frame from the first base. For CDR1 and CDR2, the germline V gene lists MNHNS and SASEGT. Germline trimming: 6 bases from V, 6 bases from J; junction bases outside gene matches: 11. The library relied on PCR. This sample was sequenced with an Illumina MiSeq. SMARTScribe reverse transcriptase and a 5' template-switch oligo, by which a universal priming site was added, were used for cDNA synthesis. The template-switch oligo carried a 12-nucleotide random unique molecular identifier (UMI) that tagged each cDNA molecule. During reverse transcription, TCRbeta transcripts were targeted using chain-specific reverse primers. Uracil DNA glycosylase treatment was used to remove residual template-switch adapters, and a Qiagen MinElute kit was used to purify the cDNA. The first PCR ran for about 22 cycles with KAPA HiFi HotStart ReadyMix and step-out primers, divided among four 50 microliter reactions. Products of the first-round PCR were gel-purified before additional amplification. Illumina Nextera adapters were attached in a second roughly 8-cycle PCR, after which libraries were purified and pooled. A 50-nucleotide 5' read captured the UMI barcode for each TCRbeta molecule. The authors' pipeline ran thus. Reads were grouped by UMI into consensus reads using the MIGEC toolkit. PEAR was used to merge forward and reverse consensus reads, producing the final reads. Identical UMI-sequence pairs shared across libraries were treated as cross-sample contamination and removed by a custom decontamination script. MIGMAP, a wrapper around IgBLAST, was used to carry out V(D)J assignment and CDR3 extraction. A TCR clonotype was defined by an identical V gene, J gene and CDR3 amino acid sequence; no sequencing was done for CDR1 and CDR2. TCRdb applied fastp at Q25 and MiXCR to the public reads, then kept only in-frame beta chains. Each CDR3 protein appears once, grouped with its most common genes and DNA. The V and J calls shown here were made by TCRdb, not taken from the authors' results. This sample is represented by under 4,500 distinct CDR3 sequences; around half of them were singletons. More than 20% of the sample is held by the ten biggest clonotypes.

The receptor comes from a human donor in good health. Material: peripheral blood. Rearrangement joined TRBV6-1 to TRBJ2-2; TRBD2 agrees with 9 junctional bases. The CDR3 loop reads CASRQAAGGLSGELFF. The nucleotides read TGTGCCAGCAGACAAGCAGCGGGGGGCCTCTCCGGGGAGCTGTTTTTT.